This T cell receptor beta chain was captured in a study of shared clonotypes between healthy human individuals. Clones were read by immunoSEQ multiplex PCR, and TCRdb kept only the in-frame ones, dropping some. Of around 700,000 clones listed, 73% are singletons. The CDR3 runs 16 residues. Losses at the gene ends were 0 bases for V and 6 bases for J; bases not matched to a gene: 6. Germline CDR1 reads MNHEY; CDR2 reads SVGAGI. This receptor was obtained from a woman in her twenties or thirties in good health. The chain employs TRBV6-5 and TRBJ1-5; 9 bases line up with TRBD1. The sequenced sample consisted of memory CD4+ T cells sorted from blood. Described subset: CD45RA-negative fraction. CDR3 DNA: TGTGCCAGCAGTTACTCGACAGGGGGTACGGGTCAGCCCCAGCATTTT. Amino acid sequence: CASSYSTGGTGQPQHF.